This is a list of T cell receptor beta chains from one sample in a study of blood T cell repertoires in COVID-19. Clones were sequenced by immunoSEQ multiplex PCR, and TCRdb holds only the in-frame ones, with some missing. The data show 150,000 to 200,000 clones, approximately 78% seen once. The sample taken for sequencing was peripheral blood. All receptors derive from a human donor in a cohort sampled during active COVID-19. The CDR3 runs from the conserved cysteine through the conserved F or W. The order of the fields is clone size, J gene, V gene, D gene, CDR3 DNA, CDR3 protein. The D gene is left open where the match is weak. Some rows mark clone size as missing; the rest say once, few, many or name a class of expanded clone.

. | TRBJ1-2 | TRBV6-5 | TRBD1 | TGTGCCAGCAGCGGACAGGGGGAACGTGGCTACACCTTC | CASSGQGERGYTF
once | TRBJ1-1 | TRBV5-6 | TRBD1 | TGTGCCAGCAGCCCATACAGGGGCAAGATGAACACTGAAGCTTTCTTT | CASSPYRGKMNTEAFF
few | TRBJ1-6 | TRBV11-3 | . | TGTGCCAGCAGCCGCAGGGGCAATTCACCCCTCCACTTT | CASSRRGNSPLHF
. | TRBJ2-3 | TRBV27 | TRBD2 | TGTGCCAGCAGTTCCGGACTAGCGGGAGGCCTGGATACGCAGTATTTT | CASSSGLAGGLDTQYF
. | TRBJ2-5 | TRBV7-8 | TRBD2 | TGTGCCAGCAGCCGAGACGCATTCTCTAGCGGCCAAGAGACCCAGTACTTC | CASSRDAFSSGQETQYF
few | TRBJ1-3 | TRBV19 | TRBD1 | TGTGCCAGTAACCCGGGACAGGGATTTGGAAACACCATATATTTT | CASNPGQGFGNTIYF
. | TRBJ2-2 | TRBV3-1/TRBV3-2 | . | TGTGCCACACGGAGGAACACCGGGGAGCTGTTTTTT | CATRRNTGELFF
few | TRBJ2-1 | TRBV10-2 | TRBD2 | TGCGCCAGCAGTGACCTGACTAGCGGGACGGTTAACAATGAGCAGTTCTTC | CASSDLTSGTVNNEQFF
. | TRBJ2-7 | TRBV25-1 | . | TGTGCCTTTCAAGACAGCCTTTCCTACGAGCAGTACTTC | CAFQDSLSYEQYF
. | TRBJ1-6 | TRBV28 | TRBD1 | TGTGCCAGCAGTTGGACAGGTTCACCCCTCCACTTT | CASSWTGSPLHF
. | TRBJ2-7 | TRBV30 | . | TGTGCCTGGAGAAGCTCAGGCGGGCCGCCCTACGAGCAGTACTTC | CAWRSSGGPPYEQYF
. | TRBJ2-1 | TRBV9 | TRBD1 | TGTGCCAGCAGCGGCCGGGACAGCAGCTATGAGCAGTTCTTC | CASSGRDSSYEQFF
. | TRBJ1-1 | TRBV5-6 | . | TGTGCCAGCAGCTTGCTGGAGCAGATGAACACTGAAGCTTTCTTT | CASSLLEQMNTEAFF
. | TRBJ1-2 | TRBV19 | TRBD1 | TGTGCCAGTAGGAGGACAGGGGCCTATGGCTACACCTTC | CASRRTGAYGYTF
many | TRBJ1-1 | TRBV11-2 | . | TGTGCCAGCAGCTCCGGCGGGGGGGCTTTCACTGAAGCTTTCTTT | CASSSGGGAFTEAFF
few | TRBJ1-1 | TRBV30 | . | TGTGCCGTGGTGCAGGGGAGGAACACTGAAGCTTTCTTT | CAVVQGRNTEAFF
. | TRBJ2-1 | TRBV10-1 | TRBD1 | TGCGCCAGCAGTGAGTCAACAGGGGGCCGCGGCAATGAGCAGTTCTTC | CASSESTGGRGNEQFF
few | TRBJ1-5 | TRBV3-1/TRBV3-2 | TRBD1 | TGTGCCAGCAGCCAAGGGGTAAACAGGGGCGGGCAGCCCCAGCATTTT | CASSQGVNRGGQPQHF
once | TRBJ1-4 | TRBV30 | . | TGTGCCTGGAGTGGGACAGTCCTTGAAAAACTGTTTTTT | CAWSGTVLEKLFF
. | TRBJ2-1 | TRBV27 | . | TGTGCCAGCACCGACGACAGATCCTCCTACAATGAGCAGTTCTTC | CASTDDRSSYNEQFF
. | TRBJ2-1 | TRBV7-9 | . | TGTGCCAGCAGCTTAGGGGCTGGCCACAATGAGCAGTTCTTC | CASSLGAGHNEQFF
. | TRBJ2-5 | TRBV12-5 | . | TGTGCTAGTGGTAGATCAGGAAGTTCCATAGAAGAGACCCAGTACTTC | CASGRSGSSIEETQYF
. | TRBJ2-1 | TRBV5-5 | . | TGTGCCAGCAGCTTTGAACAGGGATTCTACAATGAGCAGTTCTTC | CASSFEQGFYNEQFF
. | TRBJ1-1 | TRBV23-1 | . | TGCGCCAGCAACGGATCGTGCCGGGGGGTGCCCACTGAAGCTTTCTTT | CASNGSCRGVPTEAFF
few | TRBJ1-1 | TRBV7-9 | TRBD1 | TGTGCCAGCAGCTTGGGGCAGGGGGCCCTGGGCACTGAAGCTTTCTTT | CASSLGQGALGTEAFF
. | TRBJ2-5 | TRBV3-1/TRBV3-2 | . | TGTGCCAGCAGCCCTCCAAGGGGGGGCCTAAAAGAGACCCAGTACTTC | CASSPPRGGLKETQYF
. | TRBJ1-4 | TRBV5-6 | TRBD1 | TGTGCCAGCTCCCGGAGGGGGCGAAATGAAAAACTGTTTTTT | CASSRRGRNEKLFF
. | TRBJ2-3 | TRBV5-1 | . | TGCGCCAGCTCGGACACCAATACGCAGTATTTT | CASSDTNTQYF
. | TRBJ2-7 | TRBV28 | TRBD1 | TGTGCCAGCAGTCCCCACCCTGACAGGGGGTACGAGCAGTACTTC | CASSPHPDRGYEQYF
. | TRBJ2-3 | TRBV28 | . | TGTGCCAGCAGCCGCGCGGGGCCTCAGTATTTT | CASSRAGPQYF
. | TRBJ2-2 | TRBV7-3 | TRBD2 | TGTGCCAGCAGCGGGACTAGCGGGCCGTCGAACACCGGGGAGCTGTTTTTT | CASSGTSGPSNTGELFF